One and the same sample provided the 25 T cell receptor beta chains below, sequenced in a study of OX40 agonist ivuxolimab in advanced cancers. Some clones are missing from TCRdb's copy, which holds only in-frame ones; the method was immunoSEQ multiplex PCR. The sample contains some 70,000 clones, around 83% of which appear only once. This material consisted of CD4+ or CD8+ T cells sorted from blood, taken in a trial of the OX40 agonist ivuxolimab. These receptors were obtained from an adult with an advanced solid tumor such as melanoma, head and neck, liver or kidney cancer.

The gene calls are TRBV6-4 and TRBJ1-5; possibly TRBD1 for D (5 bases). This CDR3 has 12 amino acids. V lost 9 bases and J lost 7, with 13 bases in between. Germline assignment: CDR1 MRHNA and CDR2 SNTAGT. The DNA for the CDR3 is TGTGCCAGACGGGGGGATAGGCAGCCCCAGCATTTT. It is translated as CARRGDRQPQHF.

The V and J genes are TRBV9 and TRBJ1-2; possible D gene TRBD1, 5 bases. V gave up 4 bases and J gave up 6 bases, with 19 bases separating them. The CDR3 totals 15 residues. Germline CDR1 reads SGDLS; CDR2 reads YYNGEE. For the CDR3, the DNA is TGTGCCAGCAGCTCTTCCTGGAGGGGCAAGGATGGCTACACCTTC. This encodes CASSSSWRGKDGYTF. The whole variable domain, filled in from reference TRBV9 and TRBJ1-2, reads DSGVTQTPKHLITATGQRVTLRCSPRSGDLSVYWYQQSLDQGLQFLIQYYNGEERAKGNILERFSAQQFPDLHSELNLSSLELGDSALYFCASSSSWRGKDGYTFGSGTRLTVV.

This clone was detected only a few times. The V and J genes are TRBV5-6 and TRBJ2-1; 8 positions agree with TRBD2. Germline V lookup: CDR1 SGHDT, CDR2 YYEEEE. Losses at the gene ends were 2 bases for V and 7 bases for J; bases not matched to a gene: 5. The CDR3 runs 14 residues. The CDR3 here is CASSFPGLGNEQFF. In DNA form, the CDR3 reads TGTGCCAGCAGCTTCCCGGGACTAGGGAATGAGCAGTTCTTC.

This chain uses TRBV7-9 with TRBJ2-5, with no clear D. The CDR3 runs 17 residues. Germline CDR1 and CDR2: SEHNR and FQNEAQ (reference sequence). V lost 2 bases and J lost 4, with 20 bases in between. The CDR3 sequence: CASSLSVSALGGETQYF. The CDR3 DNA reads TGTGCCAGCAGCTTATCGGTATCGGCCCTGGGTGGAGAGACCCAGTACTTC.

The rearrangement uses TRBV4-1 and TRBJ2-3; D assignment may be TRBD1 or TRBD2 (6 bases each). Deletions cut 1 base from V and 3 bases from J, with 14 bases between. The CDR3 is 16 residues long. CDR1 and CDR2 from the germline V gene are MGHRA and YSYEKL. CDR3 in amino acids: CASSQAPGGLTDTQYF. CDR3 DNA: TGCGCCAGCAGCCAAGCCCCTGGGGGGCTAACAGATACGCAGTATTTT.

V gene TRBV6-5 combines with J gene TRBJ2-7; D uncertain. The V end lost 7 bases, the J end lost 2 bases, and 9 bases lay between the germline ends. The CDR3 totals 12 residues. Germline assignment: CDR1 MNHEY and CDR2 SVGAGI. The CDR3 sequence: CASTDAPYEQYF. As DNA, the CDR3 is TGTGCCAGCACGGACGCTCCCTACGAGCAGTACTTC.

V and J are TRBV28 and TRBJ2-4; the D call may be TRBD1 or TRBD2 (5 bases each). The germline V gene encodes CDR1 MDHEN and CDR2 SYDVKM. The V end was cut by 6 bases, the J end by 3 bases, with 21 bases between. The CDR3 length is 17 residues. In nucleotides, the CDR3 is TGTGCCAGCAGAGATTTTGGGGCCGGGAAGGGCAAAAACATTCAGTACTTC. It codes for CASRDFGAGKGKNIQYF.

The chain links TRBV18 to TRBJ1-4; D perhaps matches TRBD1 (5 bases). V was trimmed by 1 base and J by 7 bases, leaving 13 bases between them. CDR3 length equals 15 residues. Germline CDR1 reads KGHSH; CDR2 reads LQKENI. CDR3 sequence (DNA): TGTGCCAGCTCACCACTTCCGGGGAGGGGTGAAAAACTGTTTTTT. Its translation: CASSPLPGRGEKLFF.

The chain combines TRBV11-2 with TRBJ2-1, with TRBD2 identical over 8 bases. Germline V gene data show CDR1 as SGHAT and CDR2 as FQNNGV. The J segment lost 6 bases and the V segment lost 6 bases, leaving 16 bases of the junction unmatched. This CDR3 has 17 residues. This CDR3 is CASSLTSGLTGGNEQFF. The CDR3 region has the DNA TGTGCCAGCAGTCTCACTAGCGGTCTTACTGGGGGCAATGAGCAGTTCTTC.

V gene TRBV5-5 combines with J gene TRBJ1-4; 7 bases align to TRBD1. This CDR3 comprises 18 residues. The trim removed 3 bases at V and 3 bases at J, leaving 14 bases unmatched. The germline gives CDR1 SGHKS, CDR2 YYEKEE (reference sequence). The CDR3 coding sequence is TGTGCCAGCAGCTCTCTGTCGCCAGGGGGGTCGCCTAATGAAAAACTGTTTTTT. Amino acid sequence: CASSSLSPGGSPNEKLFF.

The J gene is TRBJ1-5, the V gene TRBV27; 7 bases map to TRBD1. The CDR3 is 16 amino acids. Germline loops: CDR1 MNHEY, CDR2 SMNVEV (reference sequence). V shed 4 bases and J 4 bases; nucleotides not matched to a gene: 10. This CDR3 is CASSSEYRGLNQPQHF. The CDR3 DNA sequence: TGTGCCAGCAGTTCCGAATACAGGGGACTTAATCAGCCCCAGCATTTT.

The chain couples TRBV12-5 to TRBJ2-7; TRBD1 agrees at 7 bases. Germline-derived CDR1 and CDR2 are LGHNT and FRNRAP. The CDR3 is 13 residues long. With V trimmed by 5 bases and J by 4 bases, 5 bases remained unmatched. CDR3 amino acids: CASGTGTDYEQYF. CDR3 in DNA: TGTGCTAGTGGTACCGGGACAGATTACGAGCAGTACTTC.

The V gene is TRBV6-6, the J gene TRBJ1-2, with D possibly being TRBD1 (6 bases). Germline CDR1 is MNHNY and CDR2 is SVGAGI (reference sequence). This CDR3 comprises 15 residues. V was clipped by 7 bases and J by 1 base, with 16 bases between them. The CDR3 loop is CASTQQGRGNYGYTF. In nucleotides, the CDR3 is TGTGCCAGCACTCAACAGGGACGGGGTAACTATGGCTACACCTTC.

V usage is TRBV7-2 and J usage is TRBJ1-5; 9 nucleotides line up with TRBD1. CDR1 SGHTA and CDR2 FQGNSA come from the germline V gene. V dropped 6 bases and J dropped 3; count of bases not matched to a gene: 6. CDR3 length: 15 amino acids. The CDR3 region has the DNA TGTGCCAGCAGTTGGACAGGGGAGGCCAATCAGCCCCAGCATTTT. Translating it yields CASSWTGEANQPQHF.

A note on this clone: The sample carries other DNA sequences with the same CDR3. The genes are TRBV4-2 and TRBJ2-1, with unresolved D. This CDR3 contains 16 residues. Germline loops: CDR1 LGHNA, CDR2 YNFKEQ. V lost 3 bases and J 0 bases, leaving 12 bases between the germline ends. The CDR3 DNA reads TGTGCCAGCAGCCAGGAACAGACAAGCTCCTACAATGAGCAGTTCTTC. Amino acids: CASSQEQTSSYNEQFF.

The chain carries TRBV11-3 and TRBJ1-1; 7 bases fit TRBD1. Germline V gives CDR1 SGHNT, CDR2 YENEEA. Trimming took 1 base from V and 7 from J; bases not matched to a gene: 6. The CDR3 totals 14 residues. The CDR3 nucleotides read TGTGCCAGCAGCTTAGGCAACAGGGGAGGTGAAGCTTTCTTT. It is translated as CASSLGNRGGEAFF. The complete variable domain, with remaining parts taken from reference TRBV11-3 and TRBJ1-1, reads EAGVVQSPRYKIIEKKQPVAFWCNPISGHNTLYWYLQNLGQGPELLIRYENEEAVDDSQLPKDRFSAERLKGVDSTLKIQPAELGDSAVYLCASSLGNRGGEAFFGQGTRLTVV.

The CDR3, as DNA: TGTGCCAGTAGTATAGGGGGACAGGGGCTGAGGACCGGGGAGCTGTTTTTT. It codes for CASSIGGQGLRTGELFF. This chain connects TRBV19 to TRBJ2-2; 10 nucleotides align to TRBD1. The CDR3 is made up of 17 amino acids. Germline V gene lookup returns CDR1 LNHDA and CDR2 SQIVND (reference sequence). The V segment lost 1 base and the J segment 5 bases; nucleotides outside the gene matches: 7.

This chain links TRBV5-1 with TRBJ2-5, with unresolved D. CDR1 is SGHRS and CDR2 is YFSETQ in the germline V gene. V gave up 4 bases and J gave up 5 bases, with 15 bases separating them. The CDR3 contains 14 residues. The CDR3: CASSPDSAGETQYF. As DNA, the CDR3 is TGCGCCAGCAGCCCCGACTCAGCTGGGGAGACCCAGTACTTC.

The chain is built from TRBV6-5 and TRBJ1-2; 9 nucleotides match TRBD1. The CDR3 runs 13 residues. In germline, CDR1 is MNHEY, CDR2 SVGAGI. The junction had 9 bases not matched to a gene; V was cut back by 9 bases and J by 7 bases. The CDR3 is CASTGQGSFGYTF. The CDR3 nucleotides read TGTGCCAGTACGGGACAGGGATCTTTTGGCTACACCTTC.

This clone has a handful of counts. The genes are TRBV5-1 and TRBJ2-7; 9 bases agree with TRBD2. The CDR3 sequence is 17 residues long. Per germline, CDR1 SGHRS and CDR2 YFSETQ. The ends lost 4 bases at V and 4 bases at J; junction bases unmatched: 15. CDR3 nucleotides: TGCGCCAGCAGCCCGGGGGTGGGAGCGGGGGGCCTATACGAGCAGTACTTC. This gives the protein CASSPGVGAGGLYEQYF.

This clone has a handful of counts. The CDR3 DNA follows: TGTGCCTGGAGTGGGACAGGGACCAATTCACCCCTCCACTTT. Translated, it gives CAWSGTGTNSPLHF. The rearrangement links TRBV30 to TRBJ1-6; TRBD1 matches at 8 bases. CDR3 length: 14 residues. The germline gives CDR1 GTSNPN, CDR2 SVGIG (reference sequence). V lost 1 base, J lost 7 bases, and 3 bases stayed unmatched.

The chain recombines TRBV19 with TRBJ2-5; TRBD1 might be the D (6 bases). Germline CDR1 and CDR2: LNHDA and SQIVND (reference sequence). The CDR3 is 13 residues long. V was pared by 9 bases and J by 4 bases, with 15 bases between. The chain's CDR3 is CASQGGYGETQYF. The CDR3, as DNA: TGTGCCAGCCAAGGGGGTTATGGAGAGACCCAGTACTTC.

The chain employs TRBV5-6 and TRBJ1-1; no reliable D call. The germline V gene has CDR1 SGHDT and CDR2 YYEEEE. The length of the CDR3 is 16 residues. Trimming took off 2 bases at V and 3 bases at J, with 17 bases between the two ends. CDR3 DNA sequence: TGTGCCAGCAGCTTTCGCGGGGTACAGTCAGACACTGAAGCTTTCTTT. This gives the protein CASSFRGVQSDTEAFF. The complete variable domain, with remaining parts taken from reference TRBV5-6 and TRBJ1-1, reads DAGVTQSPTHLIKTRGQQVTLRCSPKSGHDTVSWYQQALGQGPQFIFQYYEEEERQRGNFPDRFSGHQFPNYSSELNVNALLLGDSALYLCASSFRGVQSDTEAFFGQGTRLTVV.

There are a few counts of this clone. V and J are TRBV7-8 and TRBJ2-1; D is tentatively TRBD1 or TRBD2 (6 bases each). The CDR3 sequence is 14 residues long. V dropped 2 bases and J dropped 7 bases, with 12 bases sitting between them. Germline-derived CDR1 and CDR2 are SGHVS and FQNEAQ. The DNA of the CDR3 is TGTGCCAGCAGCTTACGGAGGGGGGCGAATGAGCAGTTCTTC. It codes for CASSLRRGANEQFF.

This chain joins TRBV5-1 and TRBJ2-3; TRBD2 is a possible D gene (6 bases). In germline, CDR1 is SGHRS, CDR2 YFSETQ. The CDR3 length is 14 residues. Trimming took off 2 bases at V and 4 bases at J, with 11 bases between the two ends. CDR3 loop: CASSFAGSADTQYF. The CDR3 nucleotides read TGCGCCAGCAGCTTCGCGGGGAGTGCAGATACGCAGTATTTT.